The 6 T cell receptor beta chains presented below share a single source sample, sequenced in a study of shared clonotypes between healthy human individuals. Produced via immunoSEQ multiplex PCR; TCRdb's table is partial and in-frame only. The table lists about 680,000 clones, 92% of them singletons. Terminally differentiated effector memory CD45RA+ cells were excluded from the naive CD8 cells, which were CD45RO-negative and positively selected for CCR7. The sample taken for sequencing was naive CD8+ T cells sorted from blood. The receptors derive from a man aged 30 to 39 in good health.

The chain couples TRBV15 to TRBJ2-3, with unresolved D. V dropped 0 bases and J dropped 3 bases, with 10 bases sitting between them. CDR1 and CDR2 from the germline V gene are LNHNV and YYDKDF (reference sequence). This CDR3 is 15 amino acids long. CDR3 sequence (DNA): TGTGCCACCAGCAGAGATAGAGGAGTGACAGATACGCAGTATTTT. It translates to CATSRDRGVTDTQYF.

The chain combines TRBV10-1 with TRBJ2-1; 9 bases are a match to TRBD1. The germline V gene encodes CDR1 WNHNN and CDR2 SYGVQD (reference sequence). This CDR3 has 13 residues. Trimming took 6 bases from V and 6 from J; bases not matched to a gene: 3. The CDR3 region has the DNA TGCGCCAGCAGCCGGACAGGGGTCAATGAGCAGTTCTTC. Its protein is CASSRTGVNEQFF.

The genes are TRBV6-1 and TRBJ2-1; D might be TRBD2 (5 bases). Germline values: CDR1 MNHNS, CDR2 SASEGT. Trimming cost V 4 bases and J 9 bases, with 10 bases left between them. The CDR3 has 12 amino acids. CDR3 coding DNA: TGTGCCAGCAGTGGGACTCCGCCTGAGCAGTTCTTC. Residues: CASSGTPPEQFF.

The CDR3 spells CASSQDRQVTYEQYF. The CDR3 DNA follows: TGCGCCAGCAGCCAAGATCGGCAAGTTACCTACGAGCAGTACTTC. This sequence joins TRBV4-1 and TRBJ2-7; no clear D. V was shortened by 0 bases and J by 2 bases, with 11 bases between the two germline ends. Germline V gene sequence: CDR1 MGHRA, CDR2 YSYEKL. There are 15 residues in the CDR3.

The chain links TRBV27 to TRBJ2-7; 15 nucleotides agree with TRBD2. Germline V gene data show CDR1 as MNHEY and CDR2 as SMNVEV (reference sequence). Trimming at V came to 7 bases and at J to 2 bases, leaving 15 bases not matched to a gene. CDR3 size: 19 residues. The chain's CDR3 is CASTPAEGLAGGNPYEQYF. The CDR3 DNA reads as TGTGCCAGCACCCCGGCGGAGGGACTAGCGGGAGGAAATCCCTACGAGCAGTACTTC.

The CDR3 loop is CASSVGGTSGLTSTDTQYF. CDR3 DNA sequence: TGTGCCAGCAGCGTAGGAGGGACTAGCGGTCTAACTAGCACAGATACGCAGTATTTT. The chain combines TRBV9 with TRBJ2-3; 11 bases line up with TRBD2. Per the germline V gene, CDR1 is SGDLS and CDR2 is YYNGEE. The CDR3 consists of 19 residues. Unmatched junction bases numbered 9, after V lost 0 bases and J lost 0 bases.